This T cell receptor beta chain is from a study of blood T cell repertoires in COVID-19. Whole-study context: The samples span acute and convalescent COVID-19 from the United States, Italy and Spain. PBMCs, B-cell-depleted T cells, or T cells were the source of the cDNA or gDNA that made up the material.

The CDR3 contains 13 residues. Germline CDR1 is SQVTM and CDR2 is ANQGSEA. V was pared by 5 bases and J by 5 bases, with 15 bases between. Per the original data handling: Estimates of nucleated cell counts were drawn from the amplification of reference gene primers. The data were produced by immunoSEQ multiplex PCR, yet TCRdb's version contains in-frame clones alone and is incomplete. Clone size and V and J calls were adopted from that table, with D and trimming inferred from the DNA. The sample yields fewer than 250,000 clones, around 85% seen once. The sequenced sample was peripheral blood. The chain employs TRBV29-1 and TRBJ1-1; a possible D gene is TRBD1 (6 bases). The sequence came from a woman aged 70-85 years with acute or convalescent COVID-19. Here the CDR3 DNA reads TGCAGCGTTTTAGACAGGTTGCGAACTGAAGCTTTCTTT. Translating gives CSVLDRLRTEAFF.